The following is a T cell receptor (beta chain) sequence with its context. This sample was taken from a study of CDR3 diversity in severe acne. Germline CDR1 and CDR2: MGHDK and SYGVNS. This CDR3 comprises 17 residues. V was shortened by 5 bases and J by 5 bases, with 24 bases between the two germline ends. In TCRdb, the PCR reads were re-called with MiXCR into one record per CDR3 protein. The table has under 100,000 distinct CDR3 sequences, around half seen once. The rearrangement uses TRBV25-1 and TRBJ1-2, with unresolved D. The sample taken for sequencing was blood. The TCR originated in a male donor in good health, serving as a control. For the CDR3, the DNA is TGTGCCAGCAGTCTTGGCCTGATAACACGGGAGACTTATGGCTACACCTTC. It yields the protein CASSLGLITRETYGYTF.